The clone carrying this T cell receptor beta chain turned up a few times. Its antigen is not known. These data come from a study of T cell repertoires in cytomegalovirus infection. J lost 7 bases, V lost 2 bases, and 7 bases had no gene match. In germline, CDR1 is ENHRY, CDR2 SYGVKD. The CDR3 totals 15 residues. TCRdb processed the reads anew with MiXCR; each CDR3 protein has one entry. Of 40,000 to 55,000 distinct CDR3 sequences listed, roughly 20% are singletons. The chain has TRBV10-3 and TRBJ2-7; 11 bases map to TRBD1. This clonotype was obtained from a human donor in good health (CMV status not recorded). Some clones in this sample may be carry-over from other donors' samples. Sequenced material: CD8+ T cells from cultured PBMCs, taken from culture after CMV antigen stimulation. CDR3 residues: CAISEGDRGSWEQYF. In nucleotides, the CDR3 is TGTGCCATCAGTGAGGGGGACAGGGGGAGCTGGGAGCAGTACTTC.